This T cell receptor (beta chain) was obtained from a study of blood T cell repertoires in COVID-19. The V gene lost 1 base and the J gene lost 1 base, with 7 bases spanning the gap. The CDR3 has 14 amino acids. Germline lookup yields CDR1 SNHLY and CDR2 FYNNEI. Here immunoSEQ multiplex PCR was the method, and the copy in TCRdb shows in-frame clones only, minus some. The sample holds hundreds of thousands of clones, around 89% seen once. The sequence derives from a woman aged 55 to 70 in a cohort exposed to, infected with or recovered from COVID-19 (not recorded which). The sample taken for sequencing was PBMCs or T cells enriched from blood (not recorded which). The rearrangement uses TRBV2 and TRBJ1-2; no reliable D call. The CDR3 region is CASSEGRRNYGYTF. Written as DNA, the CDR3 is TGTGCCAGCAGTGAAGGCAGGCGTAACTATGGCTACACCTTC.